Here is one TCR beta chain with its context. This record comes from a study of control samples from healthy donors and cancer patients. The table came from immunoSEQ multiplex PCR; TCRdb's copy has only in-frame clones and leaves some out. Among 150,000 to 200,000 clones, around 87% were seen once, and the ten largest hold around 1.5%. Trimming left V 4 bases short and J 8 bases short, with 24 bases between. CDR1 is ENHRY, CDR2 SYGVKD, per germline. CDR3 length equals 17 residues. The origin of this receptor is a woman aged 50 to 60 in good health. The chain combines TRBV10-3 with TRBJ1-5; D perhaps matches TRBD1 (5 bases). Source material: blood. CDR3 DNA sequence: TGTGCCATCAGTGGGGGGTTCGGGACCGACGTAGGTGAGCCCCAGCATTTT. Its translation: CAISGGFGTDVGEPQHF.